The 24 T cell receptor beta chains given below trace back to one sample, sequenced in a study of T cells after yellow fever vaccination (dated 2019 in TCRdb). The treatment or condition tag for this specimen amounts to: live attenuated yellow fever vaccine strain. Libraries came from 5' RACE. Sequencer: Illumina NovaSeq 6000. TCRdb took the public reads, trimmed them with fastp at Q25, ran MiXCR for clone calling and kept in-frame beta chains. Identical CDR3 protein sequences are pooled into one entry, listed with their most common genes and DNA. Present in this sample are more than 200,000 distinct CDR3 sequences, more than 3.5% of which were seen just once. The ten largest clones take up under 20% of the sample. Sequencing used PBMCs, obtained 15 days after the yellow fever booster vaccination. Source of these receptors: a man between 18 and 29 years old who received the YFV17D yellow fever vaccine.

V and J are TRBV11-3 and TRBJ2-3; 7 bases align to TRBD2. In germline, CDR1 is SGHNT, CDR2 YENEEA. The CDR3 runs to 16 residues. The trim removed 8 bases at V and 0 bases at J, leaving 11 bases unmatched. CDR3 bases: TGTGCCAGCTCCATGGGGAGGGAATCTAGCACAGATACGCAGTATTTT. Translation gives CASSMGRESSTDTQYF.

This clonotype was observed a handful of times. This rearrangement joins TRBV4-1 to TRBJ2-1; D call uncertain. Trimming removed 3 bases at V and 2 bases at J, with 14 bases between. The CDR3 consists of 16 residues. CDR1 is MGHRA, CDR2 YSYEKL, per germline. This CDR3 reads CASSHVNLVTYNEQFF. In DNA form, the CDR3 reads TGCGCCAGCAGCCACGTTAACCTCGTAACCTACAATGAGCAGTTCTTC.

In its sample, this clonotype was seen many times. V and J are TRBV6-5 and TRBJ1-5; possible D gene TRBD1, 6 bases. Germline V CDR1 and CDR2: MNHEY, SVGAGI. The CDR3 spans 13 residues. The V end was cut by 6 bases, the J end by 7 bases, with 13 bases between. CDR3 coding DNA: TGTGCCAGCAGGATAAACAGGGACCAGCCCCAGCATTTT. As protein: CASRINRDQPQHF.

The sample holds many counts of this clonotype. The genes are TRBV7-9 and TRBJ2-3, with a weak D call TRBD2 (5 bases). CDR1 and CDR2 (germline): SEHNR, FQNEAQ (reference sequence). V lost 4 bases and J lost 6, with 11 bases in between. The CDR3 is 13 residues long. CDR3 bases: TGTGCCAGCAGCTCCGGCCGAGGGGATACGCAGTATTTT. Translation gives CASSSGRGDTQYF.

This clonotype was counted at least ten times. J is TRBJ1-1 and V is TRBV12-3 or TRBV12-4; weak D call: TRBD1 (6 bases). The CDR3 has 14 residues. Trimming took off 1 base at V and 4 bases at J, with 10 bases between the two ends. CDR3 in amino acids: CASSLEGGITEAFF. In nucleotides, the CDR3 is TGTGCCAGCAGTTTAGAAGGGGGTATCACTGAAGCTTTCTTT.

There are many counts of this clonotype. The V and J genes are TRBV24-1 and TRBJ1-5, with D unresolved. The CDR3 sequence is 15 residues long. Germline V lookup: CDR1 KGHDR, CDR2 SFDVKD. V lost 2 bases and J 7 bases, leaving 14 bases between the germline ends. The CDR3 DNA reads TGTGCCACCAGTGATTCAGGCGGGGATAACCAGCCCCAGCATTTT. Translated: CATSDSGGDNQPQHF.

Many counts were recorded for this clonotype. This chain uses TRBV10-3 with TRBJ1-1, with D maybe TRBD1 (5 bases). Germline loops: CDR1 ENHRY, CDR2 SYGVKD. This CDR3 contains 14 residues. Trimming removed 6 bases from V and 3 bases from J, with 14 bases in between. The CDR3 bases are TGTGCCATCAGCGGGACTCCCCGGGACACTGAAGCTTTCTTT. Translated: CAISGTPRDTEAFF.

This clonotype was recorded at least ten times. This chain links TRBV20-1 with TRBJ2-2; TRBD1 matches at 7 bases. The CDR3 loop spans 16 amino acids. Germline-derived CDR1 and CDR2 are DFQATT and SNEGSKA (reference sequence). With 6 bases clipped from V and 4 bases from J, the junction kept 14 bases outside the gene matches. The CDR3 region has the DNA TGCAGTGCCAGGAATCCGACAGGGTTCGGCACCGGGGAGCTGTTTTTT. Protein: CSARNPTGFGTGELFF.

This clonotype was observed many times. The V and J genes are TRBV5-1 and TRBJ1-1; a weak D match, TRBD1 (6 bases). Looked up from germline, CDR1 is SGHRS and CDR2 is YFSETQ. Deletions cut 0 bases from V and 1 base from J, with 16 bases between. CDR3 length: 17 amino acids. Here the CDR3 DNA reads TGCGCCAGCAGCTTGGAGGTGGGGGCCATCAGGAACACTGAAGCTTTCTTT. Encoded protein: CASSLEVGAIRNTEAFF.

The table lists this clonotype with many counts. The chain couples TRBV5-6 to TRBJ2-7; D unresolved. V lost 1 base and J 5 bases, leaving 10 bases between the germline ends. Germline assignment: CDR1 SGHDT and CDR2 YYEEEE. The CDR3 is 13 residues long. In DNA form, the CDR3 reads TGTGCCAGCAGCTTGATGGGCGGCCACGAGCAGTACTTC. Translating gives CASSLMGGHEQYF.

This clonotype has at least ten counts. V gene TRBV5-1 combines with J gene TRBJ2-3; perhaps TRBD2 as D (6 bases). CDR1 is SGHRS, CDR2 YFSETQ, per germline. V lost 7 bases to trimming and J lost 2 bases, with 14 bases between them. The CDR3 runs 14 residues. The CDR3 DNA reads TGCGCCAGCTCGACGGGGGATGACACAGATACGCAGTATTTT. It translates to CASSTGDDTDTQYF. The whole variable domain, remainder taken from reference TRBV5-1 and TRBJ2-3, is KAGVTQTPRYLIKTRGQQVTLSCSPISGHRSVSWYQQTPGQGLQFLFEYFSETQRNKGNFPGRFSGRQFSNSRSEMNVSTLELGDSALYLCASSTGDDTDTQYFGPGTRLTVL.

This clonotype was counted many times. This sequence joins TRBV20-1 and TRBJ2-4; 7 positions match TRBD2. Trimming cost V 0 bases and J 3 bases; bases outside gene matches: 5. CDR1 is DFQATT, CDR2 SNEGSKA, per germline (reference sequence). The CDR3 extends over 15 amino acids. This CDR3 is CSAREWGGIKNIQYF. The CDR3 coding sequence is TGCAGTGCTAGAGAGTGGGGAGGGATCAAAAACATTCAGTACTTC.

This clonotype came up many times. The chain couples TRBV10-3 to TRBJ2-3, with 8 bases fitting TRBD2. The CDR3 runs 18 residues. V lost 3 bases, J lost 1 base, and 12 bases stayed unmatched. Germline V CDR1 and CDR2: ENHRY, SYGVKD. Here the CDR3 DNA reads TGTGCCATCAGTGATCCCCGGGGACTGACTAGCGGCACAGATACGCAGTATTTT. Translation gives CAISDPRGLTSGTDTQYF.

This clonotype was counted ten times or more. The V call is TRBV9, the J call TRBJ2-1; a weak D match, TRBD2 (7 bases). This CDR3 contains 15 residues. V gave up 0 bases and J gave up 7 bases, with 14 bases separating them. Germline V gene lookup returns CDR1 SGDLS and CDR2 YYNGEE. The CDR3 nucleotides are TGTGCCAGCAGCGTAGGGGGGGGGCCAGATAATGAGCAGTTCTTC. Translation: CASSVGGGPDNEQFF.

Many counts were recorded for this clonotype. The chain joins TRBV5-1 to TRBJ2-7; D ambiguous. This CDR3 is 12 amino acids long. Between the trimmed V and J ends, which lost 1 base and 4 bases, there was a span of 6 bases. Germline values: CDR1 SGHRS, CDR2 YFSETQ. CDR3 nucleotides: TGCGCCAGCAGCTTGCCCCCTTACGAGCAGTACGTC. Amino acids: CASSLPPYEQYV.

This clonotype was detected ten times or more. V and J are TRBV6-2 or TRBV6-3 and TRBJ2-7, with D perhaps matching TRBD2 (5 bases). Trimming pared 8 bases from V and 7 bases from J, leaving 15 bases between. The germline CDR1 and CDR2 sequences are MNHEY and SVGEGT. The CDR3 has 12 residues. CDR3 sequence reads: CASAPRTREQYV. CDR3 nucleotides: TGTGCCAGCGCTCCGAGGACTCGGGAGCAGTACGTC.

The sample holds many counts of this clonotype. J is TRBJ1-1 and V is TRBV7-6, with D perhaps matching TRBD1 (6 bases). CDR1 is SGHVS, CDR2 FNYEAQ, per germline. The CDR3 totals 13 residues. Trimming stripped 3 bases from V and 5 bases from J, with 10 bases between. CDR3 nucleotide sequence: TGTGCCAGCAGCTTCGGGGGGCAAACTGAAGCTTTCTTT. This sequence encodes CASSFGGQTEAFF.

This clonotype showed up many times. The V call is TRBV4-2, the J call TRBJ2-4, with TRBD2 identical over 7 bases. The CDR3 is 15 amino acids. Trimming removed 0 bases from V and 4 bases from J; junction bases left unmatched: 3. Germline CDR1 LGHNA, CDR2 YNFKEQ. In DNA form, the CDR3 reads TGTGCCAGCAGCCAAGACGTGGGGGGGAAAAACATTCAGTACTTC. Its translation is CASSQDVGGKNIQYF.

There are many counts of this clonotype. This chain uses TRBV20-1 with TRBJ2-1, with D perhaps TRBD1 or TRBD2 (5 bases each). The V end lost 0 bases, the J end lost 9 bases, and 21 bases lay between the germline ends. The germline gives CDR1 DFQATT, CDR2 SNEGSKA (reference sequence). The CDR3 has 16 amino acids. The CDR3 region has the DNA TGCAGTGCTAGAGACTCCTTTCCGGGGCCTCCGACTGAGCAGTTCTTC. Its protein is CSARDSFPGPPTEQFF.

This clonotype was recorded many times. The CDR3 DNA reads TGTGCCAGCAGTCTCCGTTTTCCGACAGATAATACGCAGTATTTT. It specifies CASSLRFPTDNTQYF. This chain joins TRBV12-3 or TRBV12-4 and TRBJ2-3; D possibly corresponds to TRBD1 (5 bases). The CDR3 spans 15 residues. Trimming removed 5 bases at V and 7 bases at J, with 19 bases between.

This clonotype was seen at least ten times. This chain connects TRBV4-2 to TRBJ1-4; a weak D match, TRBD1 (6 bases). Looked up from germline, CDR1 is LGHNA and CDR2 is YNFKEQ. The length of the CDR3 is 14 residues. Deletions cut 4 bases from V and 8 bases from J, with 14 bases between. CDR3: CASSPGGGREKLFF. DNA for the CDR3: TGTGCCAGCAGCCCCGGGGGGGGCCGAGAAAAACTGTTTTTT.

This clonotype showed up many times. CDR3 protein: CSAPPGRVNDIQYF. For the CDR3, the DNA is TGCAGTGCCCCTCCCGGGCGGGTGAATGACATTCAGTACTTC. The V gene is TRBV20-1, the J gene TRBJ2-4; tentatively, D is TRBD2 (5 bases). The ends were cut back, 6 bases at V and 8 bases at J, with 20 bases in the middle. The CDR3 is made up of 14 amino acids. Looked up from germline, CDR1 is DFQATT and CDR2 is SNEGSKA (reference sequence).

This clonotype was recorded many times. The chain uses TRBV14 and TRBJ2-2; D unclear. In germline, CDR1 is SGHDN, CDR2 FVKESK. The CDR3 length is 12 residues. V was pared by 6 bases and J by 2 bases, with 4 bases between. CDR3 DNA sequence: TGTGCCAGCAGGCCCAACACCGGGGAGCTGTTTTTT. Translating it yields CASRPNTGELFF.

J is TRBJ2-5 and V is TRBV18; possibly TRBD1 or TRBD2 for D (5 bases each). Per the germline V gene, CDR1 is KGHSH and CDR2 is LQKENI. CDR3 length: 16 residues. Trimming removed 0 bases from V and 0 bases from J, with 11 bases in between. Written as DNA, the CDR3 is TGTGCCAGCTCACCACCGGGGAGAGGGGACCAAGAGACCCAGTACTTC. Its protein product is CASSPPGRGDQETQYF.